Following are 18 T cell receptor beta chains from one sample sequenced in a study of T cell responses to AZD1222 COVID-19 vaccine. Method: immunoSEQ multiplex PCR; TCRdb's copy keeps in-frame clones and lacks some. The sample shows 110,000 or so clones, approximately 92% of them seen only once. The sequenced sample was peripheral blood, obtained 28 days after the second AZD1222 dose. Receptor source: an adult who received the AZD1222 COVID-19 vaccine.

This clone was seen only once. J is TRBJ2-5 and V is TRBV7-2; a weak D match, TRBD2 (6 bases). This CDR3 region has 13 residues. Trimming stripped 8 bases from V and 2 bases from J, with 12 bases between. Germline lookup yields CDR1 SGHTA and CDR2 FQGNSA. The CDR3 sequence is CASGSGRQETQYF. The CDR3 DNA is TGTGCCAGCGGAAGCGGGCGGCAAGAGACCCAGTACTTC.

This chain links TRBV12-3 or TRBV12-4 with TRBJ2-7, with 8 bases fitting TRBD1. J gave up 3 bases and V 8 bases, and 6 bases lay outside the gene matches. The CDR3 is made up of 13 amino acids. DNA for the CDR3: TGTGCCAGCGGCACAGGGGGACTCTACGAGCAGTACTTC. This gives the protein CASGTGGLYEQYF.

The chain combines TRBV7-8 with TRBJ2-7; D is possibly TRBD2 (5 bases). The CDR3 runs to 16 residues. Trimming pared 0 bases from V and 0 bases from J, leaving 12 bases between. Germline loops: CDR1 SGHVS, CDR2 FQNEAQ. In DNA, the CDR3 is TGTGCCAGCAGCTTAGCGTTGGACTTTAGCTCCTACGAGCAGTACTTC. Its protein product is CASSLALDFSSYEQYF. Full variable domain (remainder filled in from reference TRBV7-8 and TRBJ2-7): GAGVSQSPRYKVAKRGQDVALRCDPISGHVSLFWYQQALGQGPEFLTYFQNEAQLDKSGLPSDRFFAERPEGSVSTLKIQRTQQEDSAVYLCASSLALDFSSYEQYFGPGTRLTVT.

The rearrangement uses TRBV28 and TRBJ1-4, with D tentatively TRBD1 (5 bases). Germline lookup yields CDR1 MDHEN and CDR2 SYDVKM. The CDR3 length is 11 residues. With 6 bases removed from V and 7 bases from J, the gap between germline ends came to 6 bases. The CDR3 nucleotides are TGTGCCAGCAGGGGGACTGAAAAACTGTTTTTT. Translating gives CASRGTEKLFF.

In its sample, this clone was seen once. The V and J genes are TRBV7-9 and TRBJ2-3; no definite D call. The germline gives CDR1 SEHNR, CDR2 FQNEAQ (reference sequence). The CDR3 has 15 residues. The V gene lost 6 bases and the J gene lost 0 bases, with 13 bases spanning the gap. The CDR3 protein is CASRSGKTSTDTQYF. In nucleotides, the CDR3 is TGTGCCAGCAGGTCTGGGAAAACTAGCACAGATACGCAGTATTTT.

V usage is TRBV3-1 (or the pseudogene TRBV3-2) and J usage is TRBJ2-1; 8 bases are shared with TRBD1. CDR1 is LGHDT, CDR2 YNNKEL, per germline (reference sequence). The CDR3 has 16 residues. V was pared by 0 bases and J by 5 bases, with 6 bases of the junction left unmatched. The chain's CDR3 is CASSQEGTGVNNEQFF. In DNA form, the CDR3 reads TGTGCCAGCAGCCAAGAAGGGACAGGAGTTAACAATGAGCAGTTCTTC.

This clone was counted once. The CDR3 is CASSPVESVKTQYF. The CDR3 coding sequence is TGTGCCAGCAGCCCCGTTGAGAGCGTGAAGACCCAGTACTTC. V is TRBV28 and J is TRBJ2-5, with unresolved D. Trimming pared 6 bases from V and 6 bases from J, leaving 17 bases between. The length of the CDR3 is 14 residues. Germline V gene sequence: CDR1 MDHEN, CDR2 SYDVKM.

This chain links TRBV29-1 with TRBJ2-7; D gene uncertain. Germline values: CDR1 SQVTM, CDR2 ANQGSEA. This CDR3 is built from 13 residues. V lost 3 bases to trimming and J lost 2 bases, with 11 bases between them. The CDR3, as DNA: TGCAGCGTTGAGACGAGGACCCCCTACGAGCAGTACTTC. It is translated as CSVETRTPYEQYF.

The chain recombines TRBV5-6 with TRBJ2-5, with D hard to call. V lost 2 bases, J lost 2 bases, and 10 bases lay in between. Germline V gene data show CDR1 as SGHDT and CDR2 as YYEEEE. The CDR3 contains 14 residues. The CDR3 nucleotides read TGTGCCAGCAGCTTAAGACATGTGCAAGAGACCCAGTACTTC. Amino acid sequence: CASSLRHVQETQYF.

This chain joins TRBV15 and TRBJ1-2, with D perhaps TRBD1 (5 bases). The CDR3 totals 14 residues. Trimming took off 1 base at V and 6 bases at J, with 12 bases between the two ends. The germline V gene encodes CDR1 LNHNV and CDR2 YYDKDF (reference sequence). The CDR3 nucleotides are TGTGCCACCAGCAGAGCCCAGGGTTGGGATGGCTACACCTTC. Its protein is CATSRAQGWDGYTF.

This clone is a singleton in its sample. The V call is TRBV5-4, the J call TRBJ2-2, with D possibly TRBD2 on 5 matching bases. Germline assignment: CDR1 SGHNT and CDR2 YYREEE (reference sequence). This CDR3 has 15 residues. V lost 1 base to trimming and J lost 4 bases, with 11 bases between them. CDR3 sequence: CASSLRTSLTGELFF. CDR3 nucleotide sequence: TGTGCCAGCAGCTTGAGGACTTCCCTCACCGGGGAGCTGTTTTTT. Full variable domain (rest looked up from reference TRBV5-4 and TRBJ2-2): ETGVTQSPTHLIKTRGQQVTLRCSSQSGHNTVSWYQQALGQGPQFIFQYYREEENGRGNFPPRFSGLQFPNYSSELNVNALELDDSALYLCASSLRTSLTGELFFGEGSRLTVL.

The chain carries TRBV21-1 and TRBJ1-5; the listed D gene, TRBD1, was not tested against the DNA. TRBV21-1 is a recognized pseudogene. This CDR3 contains 13 residues. In DNA form, the CDR3 reads TGTGCCAGCAGAAGGGGGCAAAGGACAGCCCCAGCATTT. This translates into CASRRGQRTAPAF.

This clone came up once. The genes are TRBV7-9 and TRBJ1-1; D is ambiguous. This CDR3 contains 17 residues. Germline values: CDR1 SEHNR, CDR2 FQNEAQ (reference sequence). V lost 6 bases, J lost 0 bases, and 20 bases lay in between. The CDR3 sequence: CASRHWGRANMNTEAFF. CDR3 in DNA: TGTGCCAGCAGACATTGGGGTCGGGCCAACATGAACACTGAAGCTTTCTTT.

The CDR3 protein is CSVRTGSGQPQHF. In nucleotides, the CDR3 is TGCAGCGTTAGGACGGGTTCAGGTCAGCCCCAGCATTTT. The chain employs TRBV29-1 and TRBJ1-5; no reliable D call. CDR3 size: 13 residues. Trimming took 5 bases from V and 6 from J, leaving 14 bases between them. Germline V gene lookup returns CDR1 SQVTM and CDR2 ANQGSEA.

The CDR3: CASSLPGNTIYF. CDR3 coding DNA: TGCGCCAGCAGCCTCCCTGGAAACACCATATATTTT. V is TRBV5-1 and J is TRBJ1-3; D is ambiguous. The CDR3 is 12 amino acids. V shed 4 bases and J shed 2 bases, with 4 bases lying between them. Germline lookup yields CDR1 SGHRS and CDR2 YFSETQ. Together with reference TRBV5-1 and TRBJ1-3, the CDR3 gives the full variable domain: KAGVTQTPRYLIKTRGQQVTLSCSPISGHRSVSWYQQTPGQGLQFLFEYFSETQRNKGNFPGRFSGRQFSNSRSEMNVSTLELGDSALYLCASSLPGNTIYFGEGSWLTVV.

The V and J genes are TRBV18 and TRBJ1-5; 7 bases fit TRBD1. The CDR3 has 15 amino acids. Germline CDR1 and CDR2: KGHSH and LQKENI. Trimming removed 3 bases from V and 3 bases from J; junction bases left unmatched: 5. The CDR3 spells CASSPFGTVNQPQHF. The DNA for the CDR3 is TGTGCCAGCTCACCTTTCGGGACAGTCAATCAGCCCCAGCATTTT.

With regard to this clone: The germline gene is not matched at one end of the junction; a read error may be the cause. The chain joins TRBV5-8 to TRBJ2-1; TRBD2 might be the D (6 bases). The CDR3 runs to 17 residues. Germline assignment: CDR1 SGHTS and CDR2 YDEGEE. CDR3 bases: TGTGCCGGCAGCTTGTGGGAGACAAGCTGGGGGGACAATGAGCAGTTCTTC. Its protein product is CAGSLWETSWGDNEQFF.

V usage is TRBV5-1 and J usage is TRBJ2-7, with TRBD2 as a possible D gene (6 bases). V was trimmed by 4 bases and J by 11 bases, leaving 13 bases between them. The CDR3 consists of 11 residues. Germline CDR1 reads SGHRS; CDR2 reads YFSETQ. CDR3 in amino acids: CASSAGTLEYF. CDR3 in DNA: TGCGCCAGCAGCGCCGGGACTTTGGAGTACTTC. Looking up the rest from reference TRBV5-1 and TRBJ2-7 gives the full variable domain: KAGVTQTPRYLIKTRGQQVTLSCSPISGHRSVSWYQQTPGQGLQFLFEYFSETQRNKGNFPGRFSGRQFSNSRSEMNVSTLELGDSALYLCASSAGTLEYFGPGTRLTVT.